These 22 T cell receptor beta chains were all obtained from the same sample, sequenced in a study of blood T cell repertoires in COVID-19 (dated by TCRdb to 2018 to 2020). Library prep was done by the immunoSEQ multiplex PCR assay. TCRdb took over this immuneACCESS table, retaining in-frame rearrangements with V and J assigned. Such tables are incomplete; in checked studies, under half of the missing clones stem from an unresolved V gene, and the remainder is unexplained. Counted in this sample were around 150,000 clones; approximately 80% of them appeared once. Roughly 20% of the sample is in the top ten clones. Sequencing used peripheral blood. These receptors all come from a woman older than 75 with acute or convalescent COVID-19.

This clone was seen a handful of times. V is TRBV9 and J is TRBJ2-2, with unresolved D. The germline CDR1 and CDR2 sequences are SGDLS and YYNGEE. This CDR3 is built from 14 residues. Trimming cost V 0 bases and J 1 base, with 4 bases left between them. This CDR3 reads CASSVDLNTGELFF. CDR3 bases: TGTGCCAGCAGCGTAGACTTGAACACCGGGGAGCTGTTTTTT. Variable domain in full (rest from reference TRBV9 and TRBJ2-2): DSGVTQTPKHLITATGQRVTLRCSPRSGDLSVYWYQQSLDQGLQFLIQYYNGEERAKGNILERFSAQQFPDLHSELNLSSLELGDSALYFCASSVDLNTGELFFGEGSRLTVL.

This CDR3 is CASSYSAVYGYTF. In DNA, the CDR3 is TGTGCCAGCAGTTACTCAGCCGTCTATGGCTACACCTTC. The V call is TRBV6-5, the J call TRBJ1-2, with D hard to call. From germline, CDR1 is MNHEY and CDR2 SVGAGI. V lost 0 bases to trimming and J lost 4 bases, with 6 bases between them. The length of the CDR3 is 13 residues.

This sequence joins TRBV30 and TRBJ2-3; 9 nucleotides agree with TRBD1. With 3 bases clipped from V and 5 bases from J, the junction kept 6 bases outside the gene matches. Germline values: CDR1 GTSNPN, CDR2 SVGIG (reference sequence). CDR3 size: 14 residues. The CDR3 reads CAWSRDRVEDTQYF. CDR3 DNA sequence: TGTGCCTGGAGCCGGGACAGGGTTGAAGATACGCAGTATTTT.

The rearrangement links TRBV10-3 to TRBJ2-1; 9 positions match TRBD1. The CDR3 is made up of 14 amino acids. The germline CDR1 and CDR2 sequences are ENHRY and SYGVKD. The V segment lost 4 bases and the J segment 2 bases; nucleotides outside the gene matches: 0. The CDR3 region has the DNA TGTGCCATCAGTGGACAGGGGGCCTACAATGAGCAGTTCTTC. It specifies CAISGQGAYNEQFF.

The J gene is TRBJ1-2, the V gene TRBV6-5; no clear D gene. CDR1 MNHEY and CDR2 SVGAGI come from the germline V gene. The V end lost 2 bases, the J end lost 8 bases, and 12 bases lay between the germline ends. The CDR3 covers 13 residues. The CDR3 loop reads CASSYLGEDGYTF. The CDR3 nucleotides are TGTGCCAGCAGTTACCTCGGGGAAGACGGCTACACCTTC.

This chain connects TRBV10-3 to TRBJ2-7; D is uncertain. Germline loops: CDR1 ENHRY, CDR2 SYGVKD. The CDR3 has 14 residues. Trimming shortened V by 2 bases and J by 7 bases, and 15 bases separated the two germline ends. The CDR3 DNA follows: TGTGCCATCAGTGAGGGGCAGGCCCTACGTGAGCAGTACTTC. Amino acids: CAISEGQALREQYF.

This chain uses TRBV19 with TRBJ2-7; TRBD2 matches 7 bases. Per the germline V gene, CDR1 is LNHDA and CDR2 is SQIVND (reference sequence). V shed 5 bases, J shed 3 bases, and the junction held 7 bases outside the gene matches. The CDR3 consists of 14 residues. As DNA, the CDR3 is TGTGCCAGTAGTTGGGAGGGTGGGAACTACGAGCAGTACTTC. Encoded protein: CASSWEGGNYEQYF.

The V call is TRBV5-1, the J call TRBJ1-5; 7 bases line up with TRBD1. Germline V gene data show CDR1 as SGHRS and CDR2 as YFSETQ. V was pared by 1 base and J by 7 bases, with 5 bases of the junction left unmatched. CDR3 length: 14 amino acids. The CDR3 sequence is CASSLQGGEQPQHF. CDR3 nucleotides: TGCGCCAGCAGCTTGCAGGGGGGTGAGCAGCCCCAGCATTTT.

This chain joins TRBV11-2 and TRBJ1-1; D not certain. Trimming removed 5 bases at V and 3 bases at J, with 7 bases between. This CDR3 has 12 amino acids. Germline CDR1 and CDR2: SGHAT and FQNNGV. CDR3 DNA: TGTGCCAGCAGCCCCGCGTACACTGAAGCTTTCTTT. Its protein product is CASSPAYTEAFF.

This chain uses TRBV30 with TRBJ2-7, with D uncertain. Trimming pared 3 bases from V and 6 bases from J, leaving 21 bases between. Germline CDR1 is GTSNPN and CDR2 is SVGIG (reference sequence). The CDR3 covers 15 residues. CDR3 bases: TGTGCCTGGAGCAACGGGTGGCTCGATGTTCGCGAGCAGTACTTC. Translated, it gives CAWSNGWLDVREQYF.

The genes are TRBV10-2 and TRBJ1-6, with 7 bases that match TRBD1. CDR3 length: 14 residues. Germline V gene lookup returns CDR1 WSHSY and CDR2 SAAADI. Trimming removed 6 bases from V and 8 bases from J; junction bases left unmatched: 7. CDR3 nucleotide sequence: TGCGCCAGCAGAATGACAGGGACCGATTCACCCCTCCACTTT. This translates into CASRMTGTDSPLHF.

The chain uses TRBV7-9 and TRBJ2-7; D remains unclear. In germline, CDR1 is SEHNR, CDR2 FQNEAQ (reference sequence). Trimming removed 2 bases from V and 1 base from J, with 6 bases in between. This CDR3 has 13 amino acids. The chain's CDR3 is CASSLKESYEQYF. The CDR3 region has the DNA TGTGCCAGCAGCTTAAAGGAGTCCTACGAGCAGTACTTC.

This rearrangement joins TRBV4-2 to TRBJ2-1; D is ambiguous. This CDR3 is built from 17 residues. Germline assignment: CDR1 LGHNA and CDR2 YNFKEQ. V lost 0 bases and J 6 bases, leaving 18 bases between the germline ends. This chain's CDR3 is CASSQEVSRYIPNEQFF. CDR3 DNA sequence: TGTGCCAGCAGCCAAGAGGTTTCTAGATACATCCCCAATGAGCAGTTCTTC.

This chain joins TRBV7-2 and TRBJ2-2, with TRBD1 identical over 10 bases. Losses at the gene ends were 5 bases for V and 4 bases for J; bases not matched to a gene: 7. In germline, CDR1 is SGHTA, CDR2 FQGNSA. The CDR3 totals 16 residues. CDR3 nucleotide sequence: TGTGCCAGCAGCGCCACCGGGACAGGGGTCACCGGGGAGCTGTTTTTT. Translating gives CASSATGTGVTGELFF. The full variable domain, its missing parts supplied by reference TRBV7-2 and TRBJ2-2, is GAGVSQSPSNKVTEKGKDVELRCDPISGHTALYWYRQSLGQGLEFLIYFQGNSAPDKSGLPSDRFSAERTGGSVSTLTIQRTQQEDSAVYLCASSATGTGVTGELFFGEGSRLTVL.

This CDR3 reads CASSYTRRSSYNEQFF. As DNA, the CDR3 is TGTGCCAGCAGTTACACTAGACGGAGCTCCTACAATGAGCAGTTCTTC. The chain links TRBV6-5 to TRBJ2-1; D is perhaps TRBD2 (5 bases). This CDR3 has 16 amino acids. The V end was cut by 2 bases, the J end by 0 bases, with 11 bases between. Germline CDR1 is MNHEY and CDR2 is SVGAGI.

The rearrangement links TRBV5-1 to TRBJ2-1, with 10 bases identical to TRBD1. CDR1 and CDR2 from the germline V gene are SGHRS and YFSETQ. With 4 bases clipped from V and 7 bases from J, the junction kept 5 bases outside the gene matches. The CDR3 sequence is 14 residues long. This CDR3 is CASSTGTGVNEQFF. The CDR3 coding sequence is TGCGCCAGCAGCACCGGGACAGGGGTGAATGAGCAGTTCTTC.

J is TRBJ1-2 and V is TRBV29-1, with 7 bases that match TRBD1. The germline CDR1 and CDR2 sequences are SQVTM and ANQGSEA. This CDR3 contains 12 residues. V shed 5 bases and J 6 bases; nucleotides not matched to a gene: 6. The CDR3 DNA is TGCAGCGTTTATGACAGGGAAGATGGCTACACCTTC. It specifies CSVYDREDGYTF.

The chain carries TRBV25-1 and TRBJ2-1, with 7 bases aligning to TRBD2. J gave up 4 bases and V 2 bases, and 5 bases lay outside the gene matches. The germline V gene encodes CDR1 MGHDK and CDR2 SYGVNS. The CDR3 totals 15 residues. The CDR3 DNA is TGTGCCAGCAGTGAAGTGAGCGGGAAATACAATGAGCAGTTCTTC. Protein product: CASSEVSGKYNEQFF.

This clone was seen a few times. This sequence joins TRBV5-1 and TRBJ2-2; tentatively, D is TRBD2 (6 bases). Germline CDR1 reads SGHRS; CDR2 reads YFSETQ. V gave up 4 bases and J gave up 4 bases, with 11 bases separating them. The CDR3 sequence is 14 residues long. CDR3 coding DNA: TGCGCCAGCAGCCGGGGGTTGAGCACCGGGGAGCTGTTTTTT. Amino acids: CASSRGLSTGELFF.

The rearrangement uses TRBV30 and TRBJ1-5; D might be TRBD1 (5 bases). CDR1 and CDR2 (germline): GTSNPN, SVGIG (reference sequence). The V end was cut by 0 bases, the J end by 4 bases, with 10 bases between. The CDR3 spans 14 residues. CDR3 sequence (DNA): TGTGCCTGGAGTGTACCAGGGAGGAATCAGCCCCAGCATTTT. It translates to CAWSVPGRNQPQHF.

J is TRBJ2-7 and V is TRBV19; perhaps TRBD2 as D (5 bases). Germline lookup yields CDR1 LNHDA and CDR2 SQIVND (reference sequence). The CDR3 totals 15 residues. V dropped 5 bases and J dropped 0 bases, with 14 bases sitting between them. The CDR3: CASSPGLVPSYEQYF. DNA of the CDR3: TGTGCCAGTAGTCCGGGGTTGGTTCCCTCCTACGAGCAGTACTTC. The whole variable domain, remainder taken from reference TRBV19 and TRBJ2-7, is DGGITQSPKYLFRKEGQNVTLSCEQNLNHDAMYWYRQDPGQGLRLIYYSQIVNDFQKGDIAEGYSVSREKKESFPLTVTSAQKNPTAFYLCASSPGLVPSYEQYFGPGTRLTVT.

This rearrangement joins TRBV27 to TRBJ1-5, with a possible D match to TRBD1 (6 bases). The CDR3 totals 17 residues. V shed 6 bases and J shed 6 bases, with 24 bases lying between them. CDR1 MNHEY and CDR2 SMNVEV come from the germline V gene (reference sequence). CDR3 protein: CASRLSARAIQGQPQHF. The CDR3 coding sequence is TGTGCCAGCAGACTCTCGGCCAGGGCCATACAGGGTCAGCCCCAGCATTTT.